This T cell receptor (beta chain) was documented in a study of blood T cell repertoires in COVID-19. The overall study: Acute and convalescent COVID-19 samples came from the United States, Italy and Spain.

In germline, CDR1 is MDHEN, CDR2 SYDVKM. Trimming took 6 bases from V and 0 from J; bases not matched to a gene: 10. The CDR3 totals 16 residues. Profiled with immunoSEQ multiplex PCR; TCRdb holds only in-frame clones, not every one. The table has about 410,000 clones, approximately 89% seen once. Seattle researchers signed up patients amid active infection and tracked them longitudinally. The source is a woman between 40 and 55 years old with COVID-19, enrolled during active disease. The V call is TRBV28, the J call TRBJ1-1; 7 nucleotides line up with TRBD1. The sequenced sample consisted of peripheral blood. Here the CDR3 reads CASSPGPTGMNTEAFF. CDR3 DNA sequence: TGTGCCAGCAGCCCCGGCCCGACAGGGATGAACACTGAAGCTTTCTTT.